The sequence of this TCR beta chain was determined in a study of cytotoxic CD8 clonotypes in ibrutinib-treated CLL (dated by TCRdb to about 2021). For context, the study as a whole: The cohort included roughly 15 treatment-naive and approximately eleven relapsed/refractory patients; roughly 17 were IGHV unmutated. Of the 90 or so people in the trial, about two dozen had longitudinal samples available. Samples averaged about 260,000 productive templates and tens of thousands of productive rearrangements. Every sample from remission and from progressive disease was obtained while the patients were still on ibrutinib. Response samples were taken after a median of roughly a year on treatment, ranging from 6 to 36 months. Cryopreserved peripheral blood mononuclear cells were obtained prior to treatment, at the time of response, and at either disease progression or sustained remission. Partial responses were observed in roughly 24 patients and complete responses in 2; after a median follow-up of roughly 62 months, remission was maintained in about 15 patients and progression was observed in approximately 12. General conclusions and limits of the study: Public clonotypes were rare and either shrank or stayed stable during treatment, and the rise in clonality at ibrutinib response reflected expansion of private clonotypes. Baseline clonality exceeded that of age-matched healthy donors and correlated strongly with circulating CD8+ T-cell counts. Sampling times were not matched between sustained-remission and progressing patients, and lymph node repertoires were not studied. An increase in clonality was observed at ibrutinib response, with clonality remaining stable during sustained remission and falling back toward baseline at progression.

Concerning this clone itself: The antigen it binds to is not known. Per-base qualities were not stored, and no clone one base away is much larger.

V lost 0 bases and J lost 4 bases; the stretch between them is 7 bases long. CDR1 SGHRS and CDR2 YFSETQ are derived from the germline V gene. From the cysteine through the phenylalanine, the CDR3 covers 13 amino acids. The kept DNA is CDR3 alone, 39 bases in frame from the first base. A MiSeq instrument was used for deep resolution sequencing, which targeted depths ranging from 1 in 1 million up to 1 in 200,000 T cells, with coverage averaging 10x for each clonotype. The immunoSEQ hsTCRB Kit was used to generate TCR beta libraries. On the authors' methods: The data were analyzed with ImmunoSEQ Analyzer and ImmunoSEQ Data Assistant, and V, D and J gene assignments followed IMGT definitions. Clonality, which ranges from 0 to 1, was calculated as one minus the normalized Shannon entropy of productive rearrangement frequencies. Only overrepresented clonotypes making up at least 0.05% of the repertoire of each patient were included in the public clonotype analysis. About a dozen age-matched healthy donor repertoires from immuneACCESS were used as controls for clonality. TCRdb carries this immuneACCESS record with in-frame sequences only. Its versions omit some clonotypes, under half of them owing to an unresolved V gene in the studies checked, with the rest unexplained. V and J calls plus clone size are reproduced from that table; the DNA served to infer D and trimming. The sample data list some 200,000 clones, and about three quarters of these were observed just once. The ten top clones hold approximately 6% of the sample.

What the time point label conveys for this sample: about eleven months on ibrutinib. For TCR beta library preparation, roughly 2 micrograms of genomic DNA were extracted from the cryopreserved PBMCs. Longitudinal blood samples from CLL patients receiving ibrutinib monotherapy were subjected to high-throughput TCR beta sequencing. The patients took part in an open-label, single-center phase 2 trial of ibrutinib monotherapy. The source material was PBMCs, sampled after 12 months of ibrutinib treatment. The TCR sequence derives from a human donor with chronic lymphocytic leukemia. This chain joins TRBV5-1 to TRBJ2-5; the D gene lacks a confident call. The CDR3 protein sequence reads: CASSLVPRETQYF. Read as DNA, the sequence is TGCGCCAGCAGCTTGGTACCCCGAGAGACCCAGTACTTC.